These 32 T cell receptor beta chains share one sample of origin, sequenced in a study of blood T cell repertoires in COVID-19. Profiling relied on immunoSEQ multiplex PCR, and the TCRdb table lists in-frame clones only, not all of them. Counted here are 350,000 to 500,000 clones, around nine tenths occurring once; the ten biggest clones make up about 1.5%. The sequenced material came from PBMCs or T cells enriched from blood (not recorded which). The source is a woman aged 18-35 years who had been exposed to COVID-19.

J is TRBJ2-7 and V is TRBV5-5, with 7 nucleotides matching TRBD1. Germline V gene lookup returns CDR1 SGHKS and CDR2 YYEKEE (reference sequence). The CDR3 covers 14 residues. The junction had 7 bases not matched to a gene; V was cut back by 0 bases and J by 7 bases. The CDR3 loop reads CASSLDTGVAEQYF. The CDR3 nucleotides are TGTGCCAGCAGCTTGGACACAGGGGTGGCAGAGCAGTACTTC.

Only one count was recorded for this clone. The chain links TRBV6-5 to TRBJ1-2; 9 bases fit TRBD1. V lost 6 bases to trimming and J lost 8 bases; unmatched junction nucleotides: 4. This CDR3 contains 12 residues. Germline V gives CDR1 MNHEY, CDR2 SVGAGI. CDR3 sequence (DNA): TGTGCCAGCAGGAGGACAGGGGAAGGCTACACCTTC. Residues: CASRRTGEGYTF.

CDR3 amino acids: CASSLLSAADTQYF. CDR3 nucleotide sequence: TGTGCCAGCAGCCTACTGTCTGCTGCAGATACGCAGTATTTT. This sequence joins TRBV5-6 and TRBJ2-3, with D uncertain. The germline gives CDR1 SGHDT, CDR2 YYEEEE. V lost 4 bases, J lost 4 bases, and 13 bases lay in between. The CDR3 spans 14 residues.

The CDR3 region has the DNA TGTGCCAGCAGTGGTTGGGACAGGGTAGTTGGGGGGACTAATGAAAAACTGTTTTTT. This sequence encodes CASSGWDRVVGGTNEKLFF. The chain couples TRBV6-1 to TRBJ1-4, with 9 bases lining up with TRBD1. Germline values: CDR1 MNHNS, CDR2 SASEGT. V gave up 4 bases and J gave up 2 bases; unmatched junction bases: 14. The CDR3 has 19 amino acids.

The V call is TRBV3-1 (or the pseudogene TRBV3-2), the J call TRBJ1-2, with D perhaps TRBD1 (6 bases). The germline V and J ends were trimmed by 3 bases and 6 bases, with 17 bases remaining between them. The CDR3 has 15 residues. Per the germline V gene, CDR1 is LGHDT and CDR2 is YNNKEL (reference sequence). CDR3 in amino acids: CASSQNRVKTNGYTF. CDR3 in DNA: TGTGCCAGCAGCCAGAACAGGGTTAAGACTAATGGCTACACCTTC.

The CDR3 loop is CASRRRGTNTEAFF. CDR3 sequence (DNA): TGTGCCAGCCGGCGTAGGGGAACGAACACTGAAGCTTTCTTT. The chain carries TRBV7-9 and TRBJ1-1; TRBD1 might be the D (5 bases). The CDR3 sequence is 14 residues long. The V end was cut by 8 bases, the J end by 1 base, with 14 bases between. CDR1 and CDR2 from the germline V gene are SEHNR and FQNEAQ (reference sequence).

This chain uses TRBV18 with TRBJ2-2; D possibly corresponds to TRBD2 (7 bases). This CDR3 spans 13 amino acids. Germline values: CDR1 KGHSH, CDR2 LQKENI. Trimming left V 11 bases short and J 3 bases short, with 13 bases between. The CDR3 loop is CAGHGGHTGELFF. In DNA form, the CDR3 reads TGTGCCGGCCACGGGGGGCACACCGGGGAGCTGTTTTTT.

This clone was seen only a few times. The V call is TRBV10-3, the J call TRBJ2-7; 9 bases map to TRBD1. CDR3 size: 14 residues. The V and J ends lost 6 bases and 0 bases, in that order; junction bases with no gene match: 3. Germline V gene lookup returns CDR1 ENHRY and CDR2 SYGVKD. The chain's CDR3 is CAISRTGDSYEQYF. DNA of the CDR3: TGTGCCATCAGCCGGACAGGGGACTCCTACGAGCAGTACTTC.

The J gene is TRBJ2-7, the V gene TRBV6-5; 7 bases are shared with TRBD1. Germline V gene sequence: CDR1 MNHEY, CDR2 SVGAGI. The CDR3 is 14 residues long. V shed 6 bases, J shed 3 bases, and the junction held 8 bases outside the gene matches. CDR3 residues: CASSLRQGYYEQYF. The CDR3 DNA sequence: TGTGCCAGCAGCCTTAGACAGGGCTACTACGAGCAGTACTTC.

The chain combines TRBV5-6 with TRBJ1-5; D is perhaps TRBD1 (6 bases). The V gene's germline CDR1 is SGHDT and CDR2 YYEEEE. The length of the CDR3 is 15 residues. V lost 5 bases, J lost 0 bases, and 12 bases lay in between. The CDR3 is CASSLGTYSNQPQHF. CDR3 sequence (DNA): TGTGCCAGCAGTCTTGGGACATATAGCAATCAGCCCCAGCATTTT.

This clone appeared a single time. The chain has TRBV7-2 and TRBJ1-1, with D possibly TRBD1 on 5 matching bases. The CDR3 has 13 residues. Germline lookup yields CDR1 SGHTA and CDR2 FQGNSA. With 1 base removed from V and 5 bases from J, the gap between germline ends came to 8 bases. CDR3 DNA sequence: TGTGCCAGCAGCTTAGGTAAGGGGACTGAAGCTTTCTTT. It specifies CASSLGKGTEAFF.

The chain uses TRBV7-2 and TRBJ2-7; 7 positions match TRBD1. V shed 0 bases and J 4 bases; nucleotides not matched to a gene: 9. The CDR3 is 16 residues long. Germline-derived CDR1 and CDR2 are SGHTA and FQGNSA. The CDR3 spells CASSLAGQPNLYEQYF. The CDR3 DNA sequence: TGTGCCAGCAGCTTAGCGGGACAGCCCAACCTGTACGAGCAGTACTTC.

The chain recombines TRBV5-1 with TRBJ1-2; 12 bases align to TRBD1. CDR3 length: 15 amino acids. CDR1 SGHRS and CDR2 YFSETQ come from the germline V gene. Trimming cost V 4 bases and J 4 bases; bases outside gene matches: 5. In DNA, the CDR3 is TGCGCCAGCAGCCTTGGGACAGGGGGCTTCTATGGCTACACCTTC. Residues: CASSLGTGGFYGYTF.

The CDR3 protein is CASSIVLAYGELFF. CDR3 in DNA: TGTGCCAGTAGTATAGTTCTAGCTTATGGGGAGCTGTTTTTT. V usage is TRBV19 and J usage is TRBJ2-2, with D possibly TRBD2 on 5 matching bases. From germline, CDR1 is LNHDA and CDR2 SQIVND (reference sequence). Trimming pared 1 base from V and 8 bases from J, leaving 11 bases between. The CDR3 is 14 amino acids. Supplemented by reference TRBV19 and TRBJ2-2, the full variable domain reads DGGITQSPKYLFRKEGQNVTLSCEQNLNHDAMYWYRQDPGQGLRLIYYSQIVNDFQKGDIAEGYSVSREKKESFPLTVTSAQKNPTAFYLCASSIVLAYGELFFGEGSRLTVL.

V usage is TRBV18 and J usage is TRBJ1-5; D unresolved. The CDR3 sequence is 15 residues long. Germline-derived CDR1 and CDR2 are KGHSH and LQKENI. V was pared by 2 bases and J by 9 bases, with 17 bases between. In nucleotides, the CDR3 is TGTGCCAGCTCACCAACCGGGAGCCCGATGGGGCCCCAGCATTTT. Its protein product is CASSPTGSPMGPQHF.

In this sample, this clone turned up once. This rearrangement joins TRBV6-5 to TRBJ1-1; D gene unclear. This CDR3 comprises 11 residues. The V and J ends lost 6 bases and 3 bases respectively, with 5 bases between them. From germline, CDR1 is MNHEY and CDR2 SVGAGI. CDR3 coding DNA: TGTGCCAGCAGGAGAGACACTGAAGCTTTCTTT. Encoded protein: CASRRDTEAFF.

The J gene is TRBJ1-1, the V gene TRBV7-2, with TRBD1 as a possible D gene (6 bases). The CDR3 loop spans 14 amino acids. V lost 2 bases and J 1 base, leaving 8 bases between the germline ends. CDR1 SGHTA and CDR2 FQGNSA come from the germline V gene. The CDR3 sequence: CASSLQTGNTEAFF. The CDR3 bases are TGTGCCAGCAGCTTACAGACAGGGAACACTGAAGCTTTCTTT.

This sequence joins TRBV6-5 and TRBJ1-1, with 11 nucleotides matching TRBD1. CDR1 and CDR2 from the germline V gene are MNHEY and SVGAGI. V shed 8 bases, J shed 1 base, and the junction held 6 bases outside the gene matches. The CDR3 consists of 15 residues. CDR3 amino acids: CASGTGTGGNTEAFF. The CDR3 DNA reads as TGTGCCAGCGGAACCGGGACAGGGGGGAACACTGAAGCTTTCTTT.

This chain's CDR3 is CASSQDQGLLQETQYF. The CDR3 bases are TGTGCCAGCAGCCAAGATCAGGGGTTGCTTCAAGAGACCCAGTACTTC. V gene TRBV14 combines with J gene TRBJ2-5; perhaps TRBD1 as D (6 bases). The CDR3 totals 16 residues. The germline gives CDR1 SGHDN, CDR2 FVKESK. Trimming took off 0 bases at V and 2 bases at J, with 13 bases between the two ends.

The rearrangement uses TRBV6-1 and TRBJ1-2, with TRBD1 matching over 9 bases. In germline, CDR1 is MNHNS, CDR2 SASEGT. V trimming: 0 bases; J trimming: 3 bases; junction bases outside the gene matches: 5. This CDR3 spans 16 amino acids. Here the CDR3 reads CASSEAIRDRDYGYTF. The CDR3 nucleotides read TGTGCCAGCAGTGAAGCGATCCGGGACAGGGACTATGGCTACACCTTC.

The V call is TRBV27, the J call TRBJ1-4; D is uncertain. The ends were cut back, 2 bases at V and 4 bases at J, with 8 bases in the middle. The CDR3 spans 14 residues. The germline V gene encodes CDR1 MNHEY and CDR2 SMNVEV (reference sequence). The CDR3, as DNA: TGTGCCAGCAGTTTAATAGAGAATAATGAAAAACTGTTTTTT. It yields the protein CASSLIENNEKLFF.

V is TRBV6-2 or TRBV6-3 and J is TRBJ1-5; 8 bases line up with TRBD1. J was trimmed by 7 bases and V by 6 bases; bases with no gene match: 11. CDR3 length: 15 residues. The germline gives CDR1 MNHEY, CDR2 SVGEGT. The CDR3 DNA reads TGTGCCAGCAGCCGGGCGGACAGGGCCCACCAGCCCCAGCATTTT. The encoded protein is CASSRADRAHQPQHF.

The chain carries TRBV4-2 and TRBJ2-2; D possibly corresponds to TRBD1 (6 bases). CDR1 LGHNA and CDR2 YNFKEQ come from the germline V gene. Trimming left V 0 bases short and J 4 bases short, with 21 bases between. This CDR3 contains 19 residues. The CDR3 DNA reads as TGTGCCAGCAGCCAAGAACGAGGGTTGTGGGGGCCCTCCACCGGGGAGCTGTTTTTT. This gives the protein CASSQERGLWGPSTGELFF.

Regarding this clone: Other DNA sequences in the sample encode the same CDR3. The chain is built from TRBV27 and TRBJ2-1, with 9 bases lining up with TRBD2. This CDR3 is 15 amino acids long. V lost 8 bases to trimming and J lost 2 bases; unmatched junction nucleotides: 7. Germline-derived CDR1 and CDR2 are MNHEY and SMNVEV (reference sequence). CDR3 DNA: TGTGCCAGCTCCCTCGCGGGAGGGCCCTACAATGAGCAGTTCTTC. This gives the protein CASSLAGGPYNEQFF.

The chain carries TRBV7-2 and TRBJ1-3; D call uncertain. CDR3 length: 17 residues. In germline, CDR1 is SGHTA, CDR2 FQGNSA. V lost 2 bases and J lost 0, with 14 bases in between. In nucleotides, the CDR3 is TGTGCCAGCAGCTTAATCGGGAGGGTATTCTCTGGAAACACCATATATTTT. It yields the protein CASSLIGRVFSGNTIYF.

The V gene is TRBV30, the J gene TRBJ1-1; D remains ambiguous. CDR1 and CDR2 (germline): GTSNPN, SVGIG (reference sequence). The CDR3 loop spans 13 amino acids. V lost 2 bases and J 1 base, leaving 8 bases between the germline ends. The CDR3 bases are TGTGCCTGGAGTCGCGACACGAACACTGAAGCTTTCTTT. The encoded protein is CAWSRDTNTEAFF.

This clone was observed a single time. The chain carries TRBV27 and TRBJ2-3, with 13 bases identical to TRBD2. V dropped 4 bases and J dropped 5; count of bases not matched to a gene: 9. The CDR3 consists of 17 residues. The germline CDR1 and CDR2 sequences are MNHEY and SMNVEV (reference sequence). The CDR3 region has the DNA TGTGCCAGCAGTTCAAAAGGACTAGCGGGAGAAAGAGATACGCAGTATTTT. Translated: CASSSKGLAGERDTQYF.

The genes are TRBV25-1 and TRBJ1-3, with D unresolved. The CDR3 consists of 15 residues. The germline V and J ends were trimmed by 3 bases and 0 bases, with 9 bases remaining between them. Germline V gene lookup returns CDR1 MGHDK and CDR2 SYGVNS. Written as DNA, the CDR3 is TGTGCCAGCAGTGAGATGCGGAACTCTGGAAACACCATATATTTT. Its translation: CASSEMRNSGNTIYF.

The chain couples TRBV3-1 (or the pseudogene TRBV3-2) to TRBJ2-5, with TRBD2 identical over 10 bases. Trimming removed 9 bases from V and 5 bases from J; junction bases left unmatched: 9. Germline values: CDR1 LGHDT, CDR2 YNNKEL (reference sequence). The CDR3 contains 14 residues. The CDR3 loop reads CASRASGGGETQYF. The CDR3 DNA sequence: TGTGCCAGTCGAGCCAGCGGGGGGGGTGAGACCCAGTACTTC.

J is TRBJ2-7 and V is TRBV7-2, with 11 bases matching TRBD1. Germline CDR1 reads SGHTA; CDR2 reads FQGNSA. This CDR3 spans 15 amino acids. V lost 4 bases, J lost 4 bases, and 6 bases stayed unmatched. CDR3 sequence reads: CASSYTGTGGYEQYF. The CDR3, as DNA: TGTGCCAGCAGCTATACCGGGACAGGGGGATACGAGCAGTACTTC.

This clone was counted once. V is TRBV4-1 and J is TRBJ2-7; 7 nucleotides align to TRBD1. Germline-derived CDR1 and CDR2 are MGHRA and YSYEKL. The CDR3 has 14 residues. Trimming took 3 bases from V and 4 from J; bases not matched to a gene: 6. CDR3 nucleotides: TGCGCCAGCAGCCATGCCGGGACAGAGTACGAGCAGTACTTC. Translation gives CASSHAGTEYEQYF.

V usage is TRBV27 and J usage is TRBJ1-2, with 7 bases aligning to TRBD1. CDR1 MNHEY and CDR2 SMNVEV come from the germline V gene (reference sequence). The J segment lost 0 bases and the V segment lost 5 bases, leaving 12 bases of the junction unmatched. CDR3 length equals 17 residues. The CDR3 here is CASSPSRQGRANYGYTF. Written as DNA, the CDR3 is TGTGCCAGCAGTCCCAGCCGACAGGGTCGGGCTAACTATGGCTACACCTTC.